This TCR beta chain was recovered during a study of beta chain features in type 1 diabetes. Study-wide results and limits: Across all four CD4+ subsets, people with type 1 diabetes showed modestly shorter TCRB CDR3s.

The germline CDR1 and CDR2 sequences are GTSNPN and SVGIG (reference sequence). V lost 1 base, J lost 6 bases, and 12 bases lay in between. The CDR3 sequence is 13 residues long. With regard to this clone: Its antigen is unidentified.

Reverse transcribing all isolated RNA meant expressed TCRB transcripts were sequenced. Assay: immunoSEQ multiplex PCR; the TCRdb copy retains only in-frame clones and omits some. The data contain 100,000 to 150,000 clones, approximately 15% of them singletons. The chain carries TRBV30 and TRBJ1-1, with D unclear. The origin of this receptor is a man between 18 and 35 years old with type 1 diabetes. The sample taken for sequencing was central memory CD4+ T cells from blood. The DNA of the CDR3 is TGTGCCTGGAGTGGTCAGGCAGAGGCTGAAGCTTTCTTT. It yields the protein CAWSGQAEAEAFF.